The rows below give T cell receptor beta chains drawn from one sample of a study of response to subunit inactivated influenza vaccine. TCRdb re-called the RT-PCR reads through MiXCR, storing one row per CDR3 protein. The top ten hold around 10% of the sample, which has 550,000 to 800,000 distinct CDR3 sequences, 15% to 18% seen once. The sample consisted of PBMCs from blood, taken 12 days after vaccination. The receptors were gathered from a man aged 50 to 59 who received an inactivated influenza vaccine. Both conserved end residues are part of each CDR3. Each record gives: CDR3 DNA, CDR3 protein, clone size, V gene, D gene, J gene. The D gene is left open where the match is weak. The size of a clone is reported for some rows only, either as once, few or many, or as a class for expanded clones.

CDR3nt: TGTGCCAGCAGCCAAGATTCCCCCCCGGACAGGGTCGATGAGCAGTTCTTC
CDR3aa: CASSQDSPPDRVDEQFF
abundance: few
v_gene: TRBV4-2
d_gene: TRBD1
j_gene: TRBJ2-1

CDR3nt: TGTGCCAGCAGTTTAGGCGTGAACACTGAAGCTTTCTTT
CDR3aa: CASSLGVNTEAFF
abundance: many
v_gene: TRBV5-1
d_gene: NA
j_gene: TRBJ1-1

CDR3nt: TGTGCCAGCAGCCGGGGGGGCTCGGAAAACACCATATATTTT
CDR3aa: CASSRGGSENTIYF
abundance: NA
v_gene: TRBV7-2
d_gene: NA
j_gene: TRBJ1-3

CDR3nt: TGTGCCAGCAGCCAAGGGGGAACAGGGGGCACTGAAGCTTTCTTT
CDR3aa: CASSQGGTGGTEAFF
abundance: NA
v_gene: TRBV3-1
d_gene: TRBD1
j_gene: TRBJ1-1

CDR3nt: TGCAGCGTTGGAGGACTAGCGGGAGGCCTTCACAATGAGCAGTTCTTC
CDR3aa: CSVGGLAGGLHNEQFF
abundance: few
v_gene: TRBV29-1
d_gene: TRBD2
j_gene: TRBJ2-1

CDR3nt: TGTGCCAGCACGTTCAGAAGCGGGAGAACCCGAGATACGCAGTATTTT
CDR3aa: CASTFRSGRTRDTQYF
abundance: few
v_gene: TRBV12-3/TRBV12-4
d_gene: TRBD2
j_gene: TRBJ2-3

CDR3nt: TGTGCCAGCAGCTGGGACAGAACCGGGGAGCTGTTTTTT
CDR3aa: CASSWDRTGELFF
abundance: few
v_gene: TRBV5-5
d_gene: TRBD1
j_gene: TRBJ2-2

CDR3nt: TGCGCCAGCAGGGCCCCAGACAATCAGCCCCAGCATTTT
CDR3aa: CASRAPDNQPQHF
abundance: NA
v_gene: TRBV5-1
d_gene: NA
j_gene: TRBJ1-5

CDR3nt: TGTGCCAGCAGTGAACAGGGGGCCGGGTTAGGGACCCAGTACTTC
CDR3aa: CASSEQGAGLGTQYF
abundance: few
v_gene: TRBV12-3/TRBV12-4
d_gene: TRBD1
j_gene: TRBJ2-5

CDR3nt: TGCAGTGCTACCCGACAGGGGGGATCCTACGAGCAGTACTTC
CDR3aa: CSATRQGGSYEQYF
abundance: NA
v_gene: TRBV20-1
d_gene: TRBD1
j_gene: TRBJ2-7

CDR3nt: TGCGCCAGCAGCGTGGGCGGGAAGACCGGGGAGCTGTTTTTT
CDR3aa: CASSVGGKTGELFF
abundance: few
v_gene: TRBV5-1
d_gene: NA
j_gene: TRBJ2-2

CDR3nt: TGCGCCAGCAGCTTTCAGGGTTCCCAAGAGACCCAGTACTTC
CDR3aa: CASSFQGSQETQYF
abundance: many
v_gene: TRBV5-1
d_gene: NA
j_gene: TRBJ2-5

CDR3nt: TGCGCCAGCAGCTTGGCCTTAGGGAGGGATGAGCAGTTCTTC
CDR3aa: CASSLALGRDEQFF
abundance: many
v_gene: TRBV5-1
d_gene: TRBD2
j_gene: TRBJ2-1

CDR3nt: TGTGCCAGCAGCCCAAATTCAGATACGCAGTATTTT
CDR3aa: CASSPNSDTQYF
abundance: many
v_gene: TRBV3-1
d_gene: NA
j_gene: TRBJ2-3

CDR3nt: TGCAGCGTTGAAGGGGGACAGCACCAAGAGACCCAGTACTTC
CDR3aa: CSVEGGQHQETQYF
abundance: NA
v_gene: TRBV29-1
d_gene: TRBD1
j_gene: TRBJ2-5

CDR3nt: TGTGCCAGCAGTCTCGGGACAATTCACAATGAGCAGTTCTTC
CDR3aa: CASSLGTIHNEQFF
abundance: few
v_gene: TRBV28
d_gene: NA
j_gene: TRBJ2-1

CDR3nt: TGCGCCAGCATGGTTATGACTAGCGGAGATACGCAGTATTTT
CDR3aa: CASMVMTSGDTQYF
abundance: many
v_gene: TRBV5-1
d_gene: TRBD2
j_gene: TRBJ2-3

CDR3nt: TGTGCCAGCAGTTTATCCATGGGGTCCACAGATACGCAGTATTTT
CDR3aa: CASSLSMGSTDTQYF
abundance: NA
v_gene: TRBV27
d_gene: NA
j_gene: TRBJ2-3

CDR3nt: TGTGCCAGCAGTGACGACACTGGACCTAGATTAATCTTC
CDR3aa: CASSDDTGPRLIF
abundance: NA
v_gene: TRBV2
d_gene: NA
j_gene: TRBJ2-5

CDR3nt: TGTGCCAGCAGCTTAATAAGTGCGGGGGGGTGGAGCGAGCAGTACTTC
CDR3aa: CASSLISAGGWSEQYF
abundance: NA
v_gene: TRBV7-2
d_gene: TRBD2
j_gene: TRBJ2-7

CDR3nt: TGCGCCAGCAGCTTAGGACTAGCGGGGAACACAGATACGCAGTATTTT
CDR3aa: CASSLGLAGNTDTQYF
abundance: many
v_gene: TRBV5-1
d_gene: TRBD2
j_gene: TRBJ2-3

CDR3nt: TGTGCCAGCAGTTACTCCCCCGGGAGTAGGAGCGGGGGGGCCCGGAGTTCCGGGGAGCTGTTTTTT
CDR3aa: CASSYSPGSRSGGARSSGELFF
abundance: few
v_gene: TRBV6-2/TRBV6-3
d_gene: TRBD2
j_gene: TRBJ2-2

CDR3nt: TGTGCCAGCAGCCCGAACACAGGGGCTGGAAACACCATATATTTT
CDR3aa: CASSPNTGAGNTIYF
abundance: NA
v_gene: TRBV7-2
d_gene: TRBD1
j_gene: TRBJ1-3

CDR3nt: TGCGCCAGCACCCTAATCCCGGGACCCCGACAACGAGGGACTGAAGCTTTCTTT
CDR3aa: CASTLIPGPRQRGTEAFF
abundance: NA
v_gene: TRBV5-1
d_gene: NA
j_gene: TRBJ1-1

CDR3nt: TGTGCCAGCAGTTACTCGATACTAGCGGGTCTCGGGGTCGAGCAGTACTTC
CDR3aa: CASSYSILAGLGVEQYF
abundance: few
v_gene: TRBV6-5
d_gene: TRBD2
j_gene: TRBJ2-7

CDR3nt: TGTGCCAGCAGTTTATGGACTGAAGTCAATCAGCCCCAGCATTTT
CDR3aa: CASSLWTEVNQPQHF
abundance: few
v_gene: TRBV12-3/TRBV12-4
d_gene: NA
j_gene: TRBJ1-5

CDR3nt: TGCGCCAGCAGCCCCCTAGAAGGCACAGATACGCAGTATTTT
CDR3aa: CASSPLEGTDTQYF
abundance: NA
v_gene: TRBV5-1
d_gene: NA
j_gene: TRBJ2-3

CDR3nt: TGTGCCAGCAGGGGGGACCTGAATCAGCCCCAGCATTTT
CDR3aa: CASRGDLNQPQHF
abundance: many
v_gene: TRBV28
d_gene: NA
j_gene: TRBJ1-5

CDR3nt: TGTGCCAGCAGCTTAGCGGGGGGGCCTACCAAAAACATTCAGTACTTC
CDR3aa: CASSLAGGPTKNIQYF
abundance: few
v_gene: TRBV7-2
d_gene: NA
j_gene: TRBJ2-4

CDR3nt: TGTGCCAGCAGTAATAGGTACAATGAGCAGTTCTTC
CDR3aa: CASSNRYNEQFF
abundance: few
v_gene: TRBV6-6
d_gene: NA
j_gene: TRBJ2-1

CDR3nt: TGTGCCAGCAGCCAGTCCTTAGCGGGACCGTCCTACAATGAGCAGTTCTTC
CDR3aa: CASSQSLAGPSYNEQFF
abundance: NA
v_gene: TRBV4-2
d_gene: TRBD2
j_gene: TRBJ2-1

CDR3nt: TGCGCCAGCAGCCCAGGACTCGCCCGGTCCACGCCCAATGAGCAGTTCTTC
CDR3aa: CASSPGLARSTPNEQFF
abundance: few
v_gene: TRBV4-1
d_gene: NA
j_gene: TRBJ2-1

CDR3nt: TGTGCCAGCAGCTTAACGTTTCAAGAGACCCAGTACTTC
CDR3aa: CASSLTFQETQYF
abundance: NA
v_gene: TRBV7-2
d_gene: NA
j_gene: TRBJ2-5

CDR3nt: TGTGCCAGCAGACCCTCTGGACAACCGAACACTGAAGCTTTCTTT
CDR3aa: CASRPSGQPNTEAFF
abundance: few
v_gene: TRBV28
d_gene: NA
j_gene: TRBJ1-1

CDR3nt: TGTGCCAGCAGCTCAGTGGGACAGGGGTATCATAACACCGGGGAGCTGTTTTTT
CDR3aa: CASSSVGQGYHNTGELFF
abundance: NA
v_gene: TRBV7-8
d_gene: TRBD1
j_gene: TRBJ2-2

CDR3nt: TGTGCCATCAGCGGACAGACTGGGGCCAACGTCCTGACTTTC
CDR3aa: CAISGQTGANVLTF
abundance: many
v_gene: TRBV10-3
d_gene: NA
j_gene: TRBJ2-6

CDR3nt: TGTGCCATCCGGGGACAGGGGCCTGGTGGCTACACCTTC
CDR3aa: CAIRGQGPGGYTF
abundance: few
v_gene: TRBV10-3
d_gene: TRBD1
j_gene: TRBJ1-2

CDR3nt: TGTGCCAGCAGACATGGAACAGATACGCAGTATTTT
CDR3aa: CASRHGTDTQYF
abundance: NA
v_gene: TRBV6-6
d_gene: NA
j_gene: TRBJ2-3

CDR3nt: TGCGCCAGCAGCCAAGATGCAAGACAGGGAACCTCCTATAATTCACCCCTCCACTTT
CDR3aa: CASSQDARQGTSYNSPLHF
abundance: NA
v_gene: TRBV4-1
d_gene: TRBD1
j_gene: TRBJ1-6

CDR3nt: TGTGCCAGCAGCCAAGTCACTCCACAAGAGACCCAGTACTTC
CDR3aa: CASSQVTPQETQYF
abundance: few
v_gene: TRBV4-2
d_gene: NA
j_gene: TRBJ2-5

CDR3nt: TGCAGTGCTGCACAGGGACCTGAAGCTTTCTTT
CDR3aa: CSAAQGPEAFF
abundance: few
v_gene: TRBV20-1
d_gene: NA
j_gene: TRBJ1-1

CDR3nt: TGCGCCAGCAGCCGCGGACAAATGTCCTACGAGCAGTACTTC
CDR3aa: CASSRGQMSYEQYF
abundance: few
v_gene: TRBV5-1
d_gene: NA
j_gene: TRBJ2-7

CDR3nt: TGTGCCAGCAGCTTATTGCGGGGATTTCAGGAGACCCAGTACTTC
CDR3aa: CASSLLRGFQETQYF
abundance: few
v_gene: TRBV7-2
d_gene: NA
j_gene: TRBJ2-5

CDR3nt: TGTGCCAGTCACGATGGTGCGGACCAAGAGACCCAGTACTTC
CDR3aa: CASHDGADQETQYF
abundance: few
v_gene: TRBV2
d_gene: NA
j_gene: TRBJ2-5

CDR3nt: TGTGCCAGCAGCCACCGACAGGTGCACACCGGGGAGCTGTTTTTT
CDR3aa: CASSHRQVHTGELFF
abundance: NA
v_gene: TRBV7-9
d_gene: NA
j_gene: TRBJ2-2

CDR3nt: TGCAGCGTTGATCAGTCAGGCTCTAATGAAAAACTGTTTTTT
CDR3aa: CSVDQSGSNEKLFF
abundance: few
v_gene: TRBV29-1
d_gene: NA
j_gene: TRBJ1-4

CDR3nt: TGTGCCAGCAGGCAGGGGTTGGGCACTGAAGCTTTCTTT
CDR3aa: CASRQGLGTEAFF
abundance: few
v_gene: TRBV7-9
d_gene: NA
j_gene: TRBJ1-1

CDR3nt: TGTGCCACCAGTGATTTTGTGACAGGGGGCAATGAGCAGTTCTTC
CDR3aa: CATSDFVTGGNEQFF
abundance: NA
v_gene: TRBV24-1
d_gene: TRBD1
j_gene: TRBJ2-1

CDR3nt: TGTGCCAGCAGCTTGAGGGGGCCCCCAGGGGGGACCCTCCACTTT
CDR3aa: CASSLRGPPGGTLHF
abundance: NA
v_gene: TRBV5-5
d_gene: TRBD1
j_gene: TRBJ1-6

CDR3nt: TGCAGTGCACCTATACTAGCGGGGGGGCGAGAGACCCAGTACTTC
CDR3aa: CSAPILAGGRETQYF
abundance: NA
v_gene: TRBV20-1
d_gene: TRBD2
j_gene: TRBJ2-5

CDR3nt: TGTGCCAGCAGTCGACTAGCGGAACAAGAGACCCAGTACTTC
CDR3aa: CASSRLAEQETQYF
abundance: many
v_gene: TRBV12-3/TRBV12-4
d_gene: TRBD2
j_gene: TRBJ2-5